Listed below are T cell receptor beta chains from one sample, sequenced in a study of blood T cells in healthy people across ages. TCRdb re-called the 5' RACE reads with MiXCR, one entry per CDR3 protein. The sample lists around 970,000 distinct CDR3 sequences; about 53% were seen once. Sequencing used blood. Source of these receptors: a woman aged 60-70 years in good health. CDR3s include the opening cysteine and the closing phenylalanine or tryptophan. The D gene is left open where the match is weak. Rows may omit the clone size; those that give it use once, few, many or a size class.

DNA: TGCAGCGTTGGGGCAGCGAGTCTCGGGTACGAGCAGTACTTC; CDR3: CSVGAASLGYEQYF; J: TRBJ2-7; D: -; V: TRBV29-1; size: many
DNA: TGTGCCAGCTCACTGGCTCGGACTAGCGGCACAGATACGCAGTATTTT; CDR3: CASSLARTSGTDTQYF; J: TRBJ2-3; D: TRBD2; V: TRBV18; size: -
DNA: TGTGCCAGCGAAGGGACAACACGCGACGAGCAGTACTTC; CDR3: CASEGTTRDEQYF; J: TRBJ2-7; D: -; V: TRBV7-2; size: -
DNA: TGTGCCAGCACCGGGGGGCGGAACACTGAAGCTTTCTTT; CDR3: CASTGGRNTEAFF; J: TRBJ1-1; D: -; V: TRBV28; size: -
DNA: TGCGCCAGCAGCGATCCGGGACAGCAAGAGACCCAGTACTTC; CDR3: CASSDPGQQETQYF; J: TRBJ2-5; D: TRBD1; V: TRBV5-1; size: few
DNA: TGTGCCAGCAGAAGAACTAGCGGGACCAGCACAGATACGCAGTATTTT; CDR3: CASRRTSGTSTDTQYF; J: TRBJ2-3; D: TRBD2; V: TRBV6-5; size: few
DNA: TGCAGTGCTAGACCCCAGGGGTTCACAGGTACGCAGTATTTT; CDR3: CSARPQGFTGTQYF; J: TRBJ2-3; D: -; V: TRBV20-1; size: -
DNA: TGTGCCAGCAGCCAAGCCGGTGACGAGCAGTACTTC; CDR3: CASSQAGDEQYF; J: TRBJ2-7; D: -; V: TRBV3-1; size: -
DNA: TGTGCCAGCAGTTTAGGGGTAGTAAGCTACACCTTC; CDR3: CASSLGVVSYTF; J: TRBJ1-2; D: -; V: TRBV12-3/TRBV12-4; size: -
DNA: TGTGCCAGCAGTTTTTGGGTAGGGAGCGTTGTCTATGGCTACACCTTC; CDR3: CASSFWVGSVVYGYTF; J: TRBJ1-2; D: -; V: TRBV12-3/TRBV12-4; size: few
DNA: TGTGCCAGCAGCCTTTGGACCCACGGGCAGTACTTC; CDR3: CASSLWTHGQYF; J: TRBJ2-5; D: -; V: TRBV3-1; size: -
DNA: TGTGCCAGCAGGATGACAGGACTTATCACCGGGGAGCTGTTTTTT; CDR3: CASRMTGLITGELFF; J: TRBJ2-2; D: -; V: TRBV12-3/TRBV12-4; size: -
DNA: TGTGCCAGCACCAAAGCGCCGCCCTCCTACGAGCAGTACTTC; CDR3: CASTKAPPSYEQYF; J: TRBJ2-7; D: -; V: TRBV5-8; size: once
DNA: TGTGCCAGCACCTGGGGGACAGGGAACACTGAAGCTTTCTTT; CDR3: CASTWGTGNTEAFF; J: TRBJ1-1; D: TRBD1; V: TRBV12-3/TRBV12-4; size: -
DNA: TGCGCCAGCAGCCAAGTCCCTGGGCTGGACCGGGGGGACAATGAGCAGTTCTTC; CDR3: CASSQVPGLDRGDNEQFF; J: TRBJ2-1; D: TRBD2; V: TRBV4-1; size: many
DNA: TGTGCCTGGAGTCCGAGCACAGATACGCAGTATTTT; CDR3: CAWSPSTDTQYF; J: TRBJ2-3; D: -; V: TRBV30; size: -
DNA: TGTGCCAGCAGCTTACTTACAGGGGGATATGGCTACACCTTC; CDR3: CASSLLTGGYGYTF; J: TRBJ1-2; D: TRBD1; V: TRBV13; size: -
DNA: TGTGCCACCAGCAGAGGGGAGGCCTACGAGCAGTACTTC; CDR3: CATSRGEAYEQYF; J: TRBJ2-7; D: -; V: TRBV15; size: few
DNA: TGTGCCAGCAGTTTAGCAGGGGTTATAACTGAAGCTTTCTTT; CDR3: CASSLAGVITEAFF; J: TRBJ1-1; D: -; V: TRBV28; size: -
DNA: TGCAGTGCTGCCCGACTAGCGGGCATCTCCAATGAGCAGTTCTTC; CDR3: CSAARLAGISNEQFF; J: TRBJ2-1; D: TRBD2; V: TRBV20-1; size: -
DNA: TGCAGTGCTCTAGCAGCTTTTCAGGGCTCCTCCTACGAGCAGTACTTC; CDR3: CSALAAFQGSSYEQYF; J: TRBJ2-7; D: -; V: TRBV20-1; size: -
DNA: TGTGCCAGCAGTGAAAAGACTGATTCCTACGAGCAGTACTTC; CDR3: CASSEKTDSYEQYF; J: TRBJ2-7; D: -; V: TRBV2; size: -
DNA: TGCAGTGCCCTCCCGGGGGCGGCCAAAAACATTCAGTACTTC; CDR3: CSALPGAAKNIQYF; J: TRBJ2-4; D: -; V: TRBV20-1; size: -
DNA: TGTGCCAGCAGCCGTGGCGGCGCAACTAATGAAAAACTGTTTTTT; CDR3: CASSRGGATNEKLFF; J: TRBJ1-4; D: -; V: TRBV7-9; size: few
DNA: TGTGCCACCCAGAACAGGGCGAGCTCCTACGAGCAGTACTTC; CDR3: CATQNRASSYEQYF; J: TRBJ2-7; D: -; V: TRBV19; size: -
DNA: TGTGCCACCAGTGATCCCCGGACTAGCGCGGCTAGGGAGCAGTACTTC; CDR3: CATSDPRTSAAREQYF; J: TRBJ2-7; D: TRBD2; V: TRBV24-1; size: -
DNA: TGTGCCAGCAGCGTATGGGGAGGGCCGAACACCGGGGAGCTGTTTTTT; CDR3: CASSVWGGPNTGELFF; J: TRBJ2-2; D: TRBD2; V: TRBV9; size: -
DNA: TGCGCCAGCAGCTTTGATGGACTAGCATCCAATGAGCAGTTCTTC; CDR3: CASSFDGLASNEQFF; J: TRBJ2-1; D: TRBD2; V: TRBV5-1; size: few
DNA: TGTGCCAGCAGCCGAGGTTACAGGGATAACACTGAAGCTTTCTTT; CDR3: CASSRGYRDNTEAFF; J: TRBJ1-1; D: -; V: TRBV3-1; size: -
DNA: TGTGCCAGCAGCCCCCGGACTAGCGGAGCCTACAATGAGCAGTTCTTC; CDR3: CASSPRTSGAYNEQFF; J: TRBJ2-1; D: TRBD2; V: TRBV7-7; size: few
DNA: TGCAGTGCTAGAGACCGGGACAGGGCTTCCTACGAGCAGTACTTC; CDR3: CSARDRDRASYEQYF; J: TRBJ2-7; D: TRBD1; V: TRBV20-1; size: few
DNA: TGCAGCGTTCGGGGCGGGATCGGTAATGAGCAGTACTTC; CDR3: CSVRGGIGNEQYF; J: TRBJ2-5; D: -; V: TRBV29-1; size: -
DNA: TGTGCCAGCAGCCCAAAGGTGGGGGCGATGGACACCGGGGAGCTGTTTTTT; CDR3: CASSPKVGAMDTGELFF; J: TRBJ2-2; D: -; V: TRBV7-9; size: -
DNA: TGTGCCAGCAGTTACCCGGGGGGAACAGAGACCCAGTACTTC; CDR3: CASSYPGGTETQYF; J: TRBJ2-5; D: TRBD2; V: TRBV6-5; size: -
DNA: TGTGCCAGCTCACCAGATGGGTCTTATAGCAATCAGCCCCAGCATTTT; CDR3: CASSPDGSYSNQPQHF; J: TRBJ1-5; D: -; V: TRBV18; size: -
DNA: TGTGCCAGCAGACAGGGAGGGGTGGTCTACGAGCAGTACTTC; CDR3: CASRQGGVVYEQYF; J: TRBJ2-7; D: -; V: TRBV28; size: -
DNA: TGTGCCAGCCAGGAGGGGGAGAGTTATGGCTACACCTTC; CDR3: CASQEGESYGYTF; J: TRBJ1-2; D: -; V: TRBV2; size: -
DNA: TGTGCCAGCAGGCCAGGGTGGGAGGGTATCGACAATGAGCAGTTCTTC; CDR3: CASRPGWEGIDNEQFF; J: TRBJ2-1; D: TRBD2; V: TRBV6-5; size: -
DNA: TGTGCCAGCAGTTCTCACCTTAGCAATTCACCCCTCCACTTT; CDR3: CASSSHLSNSPLHF; J: TRBJ1-6; D: -; V: TRBV12-3/TRBV12-4; size: few
DNA: TGTGCCAGCACCTTGGACAGGGGGCGCGTCCTAGCCAAAAACATTCAGTACTTC; CDR3: CASTLDRGRVLAKNIQYF; J: TRBJ2-4; D: TRBD1; V: TRBV28; size: few
DNA: TGTGCCAGCAGCTTAGCTCGGACGGGAGGGCCCTACAATGAGCAGTACTTC; CDR3: CASSLARTGGPYNEQYF; J: TRBJ2-5; D: TRBD2; V: TRBV7-2; size: -
DNA: TGTGCCACCAGAGGACAGGGACTAGCGGGTAATGAGCAGTTCTTC; CDR3: CATRGQGLAGNEQFF; J: TRBJ2-1; D: TRBD2; V: TRBV24-1; size: -
DNA: TGTGCCAGCAGTTTAGTAGGACCCGCAAGCTACGAGCAGTACTTC; CDR3: CASSLVGPASYEQYF; J: TRBJ2-7; D: -; V: TRBV28; size: -
DNA: TGTGCCATCTGGCGGGAGGGTACAGATACGCAGTATTTT; CDR3: CAIWREGTDTQYF; J: TRBJ2-3; D: TRBD2; V: TRBV12-5; size: -
DNA: TGTGCCAGCAGTCGTATGGGGCTAGCGGCCTCCTACGAGCAGTACTTC; CDR3: CASSRMGLAASYEQYF; J: TRBJ2-7; D: TRBD2; V: TRBV27; size: -
DNA: TGTGCCAGCAGTGAACGCGGCGGGGGGAGCACAGATACGCAGTATTTT; CDR3: CASSERGGGSTDTQYF; J: TRBJ2-3; D: TRBD2; V: TRBV6-1; size: -
DNA: TGTGCCATCAGTGAACTCAGCTCCTACGAGCAGTACTTC; CDR3: CAISELSSYEQYF; J: TRBJ2-7; D: -; V: TRBV10-3; size: -
DNA: TGTGCCAGCAGCGAACGAAGGGGTGGCGAGCAGTACTTC; CDR3: CASSERRGGEQYF; J: TRBJ2-7; D: -; V: TRBV11-2; size: -
DNA: TGTGCCAGCAGTGGACTAGGGAACACAGATACGCAGTATTTT; CDR3: CASSGLGNTDTQYF; J: TRBJ2-3; D: -; V: TRBV2; size: -
DNA: TGTGCCAGCAGCATAGTTAACTATGGCTACACCTTC; CDR3: CASSIVNYGYTF; J: TRBJ1-2; D: -; V: TRBV28; size: -
DNA: TGCGCCAGCAGCCAAGTTGGGGGGCAGGATGAGCAGTTCTTC; CDR3: CASSQVGGQDEQFF; J: TRBJ2-1; D: -; V: TRBV4-1; size: few
DNA: TGTGCCAGCAGCCCCGCTTGGGGACAGGAATATGGCTACACCTTC; CDR3: CASSPAWGQEYGYTF; J: TRBJ1-2; D: TRBD1; V: TRBV7-9; size: few
DNA: TGTGCCATCAGGACCCACGAAGTCCCCGGAGGCTACACCTTC; CDR3: CAIRTHEVPGGYTF; J: TRBJ1-2; D: -; V: TRBV6-2/TRBV6-3; size: -
DNA: TGTGCCAGCAGCGCACAGGGGGCGGCTGGGGCCAACGTCCTGACTTTC; CDR3: CASSAQGAAGANVLTF; J: TRBJ2-6; D: TRBD1; V: TRBV7-3; size: many